Detailed here is one TCR beta chain. Its specificity is not known. This record belongs to a study of CD8+ T cells in alopecia areata. Background on the study: Treated individuals took tofacitinib by mouth, 5 to 10 mg twice daily. The study's findings and limits: Tofacitinib significantly lowered scalp clonality and expanded CD8+ clones among the top 100.

cDNA reverse transcribed from extracted RNA served as the sequencing template. Clones were sequenced by immunoSEQ multiplex PCR, and TCRdb holds only the in-frame ones, with some missing. The table has about 210,000 clones, 50% to 75% seen once. The treatment denotes: oral pan-JAK inhibitor, 5-10 mg twice daily. Lesional scalp tissue (obtained by punch biopsy) and peripheral blood were collected from alopecia areata patients. PBMC-derived CD4+ and CD8+ T cells were sorted. From germline, CDR1 is SQVTM and CDR2 ANQGSEA. The CDR3 is 14 residues long. V lost 4 bases and J lost 6, with 18 bases in between.

The chain is built from TRBV29-1 and TRBJ1-2, with D uncertain. The sample was CD4+ T cells sorted from blood, taken at week 4, from a patient treated with tofacitinib. The origin of this receptor is a human donor with alopecia areata. The CDR3: CSVGTLYSSDGYTF. CDR3 nucleotides: TGCAGCGTTGGGACCCTCTACTCATCCGATGGCTACACCTTC.